The sample holds a few counts of the clone carrying this T cell receptor (beta chain). Its antigen remains unknown. These data are taken from a study of T-cell memory formation after mild COVID-19. Study summary: For the most part, TCR clusters were specific to one donor. Study outcomes and limitations: A subset of responding clones appeared in pre-infection memory, suggesting cross-reactive memory joined.

TCRdb fed the 5' RACE reads into MiXCR, producing one record per CDR3 protein. The table includes under 700,000 distinct CDR3 sequences, just over 20% detected once. This CDR3 has 14 amino acids. V trimming: 5 bases; J trimming: 5 bases; junction bases outside the gene matches: 3. The V gene's germline CDR1 is SGHTA and CDR2 FQGNSA. The rearrangement links TRBV7-2 to TRBJ1-1; 12 bases align to TRBD1. The sample consisted of PBMCs or a T cell subset sorted from them (not recorded which). This clonotype originated in an adult woman who had mild COVID-19 (a few samples of this study predate the infection). Cell type and time point are not known. CDR3 coding DNA: TGTGCCAGCAGCCGGGACAGGGGGCAGACTGAAGCTTTCTTT. This encodes CASSRDRGQTEAFF.